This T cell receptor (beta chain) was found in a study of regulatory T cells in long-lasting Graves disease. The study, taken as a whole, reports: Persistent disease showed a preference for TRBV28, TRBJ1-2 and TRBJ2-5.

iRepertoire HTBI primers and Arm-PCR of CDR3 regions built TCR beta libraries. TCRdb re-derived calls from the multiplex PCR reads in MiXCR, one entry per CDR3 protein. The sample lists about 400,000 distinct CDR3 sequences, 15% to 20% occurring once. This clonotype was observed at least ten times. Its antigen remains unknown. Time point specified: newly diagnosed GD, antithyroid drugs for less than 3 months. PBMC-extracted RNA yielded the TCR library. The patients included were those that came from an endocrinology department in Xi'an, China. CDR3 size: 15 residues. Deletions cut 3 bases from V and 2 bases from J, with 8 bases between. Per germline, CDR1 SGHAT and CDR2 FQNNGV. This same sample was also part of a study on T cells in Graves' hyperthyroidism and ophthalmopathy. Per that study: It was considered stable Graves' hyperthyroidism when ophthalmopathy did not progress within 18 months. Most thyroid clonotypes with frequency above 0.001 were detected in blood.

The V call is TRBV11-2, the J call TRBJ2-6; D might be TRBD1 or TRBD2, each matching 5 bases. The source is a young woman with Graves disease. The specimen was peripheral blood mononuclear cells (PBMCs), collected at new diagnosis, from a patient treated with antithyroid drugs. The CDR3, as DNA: TGTGCCAGCAGCTTGGGGGTTGCTGGGGCCAACGTCCTGACTTTC. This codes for CASSLGVAGANVLTF.